What follows are 9 T cell receptor beta chains derived from one specimen sequenced in a study of blood T cell repertoires in COVID-19 (dated by TCRdb to the early 2020s). Library construction relied on the immunoSEQ multiplex PCR assay. This is the immuneACCESS table as TCRdb keeps it, with only in-frame sequences that have V and J called. A part of the clones is gone; compared with another copy, unresolved V genes explain less than half, and the rest is unexplained. The sample yields roughly 200,000 clones; about 87% were counted once. Of the sample, 1.2% is held by the ten largest clones. The sequenced material came from PBMCs or T cells enriched from blood (not recorded which). The receptors derive from a man aged 25-45 years who had recovered from COVID-19.

In the case of this clone: Other DNA sequences within the sample encode an identical CDR3. J is TRBJ1-3 and V is TRBV19; 7 positions match TRBD1. Germline CDR1 and CDR2: LNHDA and SQIVND (reference sequence). The junction had 5 bases not matched to a gene; V was cut back by 5 bases and J by 1 base. This CDR3 is 15 amino acids long. The CDR3 sequence: CASSARTGSGNTIYF. CDR3 DNA: TGTGCCAGTAGTGCCAGGACAGGATCTGGAAACACCATATATTTT. Full variable domain (rest looked up from reference TRBV19 and TRBJ1-3): DGGITQSPKYLFRKEGQNVTLSCEQNLNHDAMYWYRQDPGQGLRLIYYSQIVNDFQKGDIAEGYSVSREKKESFPLTVTSAQKNPTAFYLCASSARTGSGNTIYFGEGSWLTVV.

The chain has TRBV7-9 and TRBJ2-1, with 9 bases aligning to TRBD2. CDR1 is SEHNR and CDR2 is FQNEAQ in the germline V gene (reference sequence). This CDR3 has 18 amino acids. V dropped 5 bases and J dropped 5; count of bases not matched to a gene: 16. The CDR3 bases are TGTGCCAGCAGCCCAAAGCCCAGGCTAGCGGGATCTCACAATGAGCAGTTCTTC. Its translation: CASSPKPRLAGSHNEQFF.

This clone appeared a few times. The V and J genes are TRBV6-4 and TRBJ2-1; 8 bases are a match to TRBD2. Losses at the gene ends were 5 bases for V and 4 bases for J; bases not matched to a gene: 7. In germline, CDR1 is MRHNA, CDR2 SNTAGT. The CDR3 is made up of 15 amino acids. The CDR3 sequence is CASSLTSGDYNEQFF. CDR3 sequence (DNA): TGTGCCAGCAGTCTCACTAGCGGAGATTACAATGAGCAGTTCTTC.

The rearrangement uses TRBV14 and TRBJ1-1; no reliable D call. Trimming cost V 0 bases and J 1 base, with 6 bases left between them. This CDR3 spans 14 amino acids. CDR1 SGHDN and CDR2 FVKESK come from the germline V gene. The CDR3 protein is CASSQDAGNTEAFF. DNA of the CDR3: TGTGCCAGCAGCCAAGATGCGGGGAACACTGAAGCTTTCTTT.

Worth noting for this clone: An end of the junction differs from the germline gene, which may be a read error. The chain combines TRBV12-5 with TRBJ2-1; 7 nucleotides match TRBD2. Germline V gene sequence: CDR1 LGHNT, CDR2 FRNRAP. The CDR3 is made up of 13 amino acids. CDR3 in DNA: TGTGCCAGTGCAGGGTCGGGAGGAGATGAGCAGTTCTTC. This codes for CASAGSGGDEQFF.

The V gene is TRBV11-2, the J gene TRBJ1-1; perhaps TRBD1 as D (5 bases). Germline values: CDR1 SGHAT, CDR2 FQNNGV. The CDR3 is 14 residues long. Trimming shortened V by 2 bases and J by 1 base, and 8 bases separated the two germline ends. The CDR3 spells CASSLKRGNTEAFF. CDR3 sequence (DNA): TGTGCCAGCAGCTTAAAAAGGGGGAACACTGAAGCTTTCTTT. The whole variable domain, filled in from reference TRBV11-2 and TRBJ1-1, reads EAGVAQSPRYKIIEKRQSVAFWCNPISGHATLYWYQQILGQGPKLLIQFQNNGVVDDSQLPKDRFSAERLKGVDSTLKIQPAKLEDSAVYLCASSLKRGNTEAFFGQGTRLTVV.

The chain recombines TRBV27 with TRBJ2-3; D is possibly TRBD2 (6 bases). V was clipped by 7 bases and J by 3 bases, with 14 bases between them. CDR1 is MNHEY, CDR2 SMNVEV, per germline (reference sequence). This CDR3 is built from 14 residues. CDR3 region: CASKREQWTDTQYF. The CDR3 DNA follows: TGTGCCAGCAAACGGGAGCAGTGGACAGATACGCAGTATTTT.

DNA for the CDR3: TGTGCCAGCTCACTCGGGACAGCCTCCTACAATGAGCAGTTCTTC. Amino acid sequence: CASSLGTASYNEQFF. This sequence joins TRBV18 and TRBJ2-1, with 7 bases lining up with TRBD1. The CDR3 length is 15 residues. V lost 4 bases, J lost 0 bases, and 3 bases stayed unmatched. CDR1 is KGHSH, CDR2 LQKENI, per germline. Full variable domain (rest looked up from reference TRBV18 and TRBJ2-1): NAGVMQNPRHLVRRRGQEARLRCSPMKGHSHVYWYRQLPEEGLKFMVYLQKENIIDESGMPKERFSAEFPKEGPSILRIQQVVRGDSAAYFCASSLGTASYNEQFFGPGTRLTVL.

The J gene is TRBJ2-5, the V gene TRBV24-1, with 8 bases fitting TRBD1. Germline CDR1 KGHDR, CDR2 SFDVKD. The CDR3 runs 20 residues. Trimming took 3 bases from V and 0 from J; bases not matched to a gene: 17. CDR3 nucleotides: TGTGCCACCAGTGATCCGCTCGGTTCCGGTGACAGGGGTTACCAAGAGACCCAGTACTTC. Translating gives CATSDPLGSGDRGYQETQYF.